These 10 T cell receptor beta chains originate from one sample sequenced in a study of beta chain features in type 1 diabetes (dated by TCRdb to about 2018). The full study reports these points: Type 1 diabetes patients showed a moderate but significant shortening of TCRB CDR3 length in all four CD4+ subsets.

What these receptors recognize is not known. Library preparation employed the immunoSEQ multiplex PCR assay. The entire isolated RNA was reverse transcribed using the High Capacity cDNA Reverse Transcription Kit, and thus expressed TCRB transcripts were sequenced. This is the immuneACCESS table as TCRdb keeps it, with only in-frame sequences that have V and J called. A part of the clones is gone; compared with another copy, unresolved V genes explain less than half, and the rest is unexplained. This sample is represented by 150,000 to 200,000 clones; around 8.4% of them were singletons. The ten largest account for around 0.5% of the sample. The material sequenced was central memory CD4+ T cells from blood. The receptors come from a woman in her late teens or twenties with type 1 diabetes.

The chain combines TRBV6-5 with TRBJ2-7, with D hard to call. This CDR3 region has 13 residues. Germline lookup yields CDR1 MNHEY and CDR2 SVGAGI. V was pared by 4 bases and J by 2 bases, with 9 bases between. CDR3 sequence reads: CASSSTQAYEQYF. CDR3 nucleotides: TGTGCCAGCAGTTCTACCCAAGCCTACGAGCAGTACTTC.

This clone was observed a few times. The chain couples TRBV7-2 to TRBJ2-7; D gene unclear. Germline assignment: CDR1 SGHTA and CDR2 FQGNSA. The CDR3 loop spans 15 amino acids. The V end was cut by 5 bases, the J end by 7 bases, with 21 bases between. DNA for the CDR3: TGTGCCAGCAGCCCCGAGCTCACCACGGGTAGGGAGCAGTACTTC. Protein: CASSPELTTGREQYF.

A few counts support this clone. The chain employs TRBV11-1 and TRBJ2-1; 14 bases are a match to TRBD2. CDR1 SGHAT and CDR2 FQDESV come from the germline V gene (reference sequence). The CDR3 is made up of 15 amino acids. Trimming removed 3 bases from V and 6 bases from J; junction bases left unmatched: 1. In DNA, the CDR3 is TGTGCCAGCAGCTTGACTAGCGGGAGGGCCAATGAGCAGTTCTTC. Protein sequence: CASSLTSGRANEQFF.

CDR3 loop: CASSLETSGRPYNEQFF. CDR3 nucleotides: TGTGCCAGCAGCTTAGAAACTAGCGGTAGACCCTACAATGAGCAGTTCTTC. V and J are TRBV7-9 and TRBJ2-1, with 8 bases matching TRBD2. The V gene end was trimmed by 1 base and the J gene end by 2 bases; junction bases not matched to a gene: 7. The CDR3 covers 17 residues. Per germline, CDR1 SEHNR and CDR2 FQNEAQ (reference sequence).

DNA for the CDR3: TGTGCCAGCAGTGACGCAGGGTACAGGGAGACCCAGTACTTC. As protein: CASSDAGYRETQYF. The rearrangement uses TRBV2 and TRBJ2-5; maybe TRBD1 (5 bases). The V and J ends lost 3 bases and 5 bases respectively, with 13 bases between them. Germline CDR1 SNHLY, CDR2 FYNNEI. The CDR3 loop spans 14 amino acids.

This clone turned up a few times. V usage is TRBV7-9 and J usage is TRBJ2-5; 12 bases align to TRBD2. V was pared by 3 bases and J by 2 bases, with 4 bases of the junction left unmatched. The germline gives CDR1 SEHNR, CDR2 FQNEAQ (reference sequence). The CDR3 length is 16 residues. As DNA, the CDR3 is TGTGCCAGCAGCTTGAGGACTAGCGGGGCTCAAGAGACCCAGTACTTC. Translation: CASSLRTSGAQETQYF. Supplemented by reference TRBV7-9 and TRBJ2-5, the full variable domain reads DTGVSQNPRHKITKRGQNVTFRCDPISEHNRLYWYRQTLGQGPEFLTYFQNEAQLEKSRLLSDRFSAERPKGSFSTLEIQRTEQGDSAMYLCASSLRTSGAQETQYFGPGTRLLVL.

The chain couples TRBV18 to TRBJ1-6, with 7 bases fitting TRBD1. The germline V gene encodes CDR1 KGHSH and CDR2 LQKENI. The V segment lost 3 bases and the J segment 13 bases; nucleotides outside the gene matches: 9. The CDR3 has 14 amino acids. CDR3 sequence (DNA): TGTGCCAGCTCACCGGGCACAGGGGATTTCCCCCTCCACTTT. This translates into CASSPGTGDFPLHF. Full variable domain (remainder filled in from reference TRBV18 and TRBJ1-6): NAGVMQNPRHLVRRRGQEARLRCSPMKGHSHVYWYRQLPEEGLKFMVYLQKENIIDESGMPKERFSAEFPKEGPSILRIQQVVRGDSAAYFCASSPGTGDFPLHFGNGTRLTVT.

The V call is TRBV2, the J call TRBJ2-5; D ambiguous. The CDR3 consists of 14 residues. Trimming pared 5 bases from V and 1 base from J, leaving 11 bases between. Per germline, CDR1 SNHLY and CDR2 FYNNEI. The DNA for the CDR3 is TGTGCCAGCAGTCCGCCCCTGGCCCAAGAGACCCAGTACTTC. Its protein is CASSPPLAQETQYF.

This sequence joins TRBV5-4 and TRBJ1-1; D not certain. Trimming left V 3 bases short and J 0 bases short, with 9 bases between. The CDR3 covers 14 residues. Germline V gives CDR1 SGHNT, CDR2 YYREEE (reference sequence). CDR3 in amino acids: CASSSREMNTEAFF. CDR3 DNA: TGTGCCAGCAGCTCGAGGGAAATGAACACTGAAGCTTTCTTT.

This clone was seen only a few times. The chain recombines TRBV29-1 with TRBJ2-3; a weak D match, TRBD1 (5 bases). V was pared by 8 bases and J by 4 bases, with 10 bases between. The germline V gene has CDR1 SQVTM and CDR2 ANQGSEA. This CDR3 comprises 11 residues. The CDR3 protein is CSLQAADTQYF. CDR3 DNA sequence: TGCAGCCTACAGGCGGCAGATACGCAGTATTTT.